These 17 T cell receptor beta chains came from one sample sequenced in a study of post-analysis software for immune sequencing data. Broader study findings: Five TRBV segments, including TRBV5-6, TRBV5-1 and TRBV20-1, were more frequent in patients than controls.

Incorporated into the TCR beta cDNA libraries were unique molecular identifiers, which served to reduce PCR and sequencing biases. MiXCR, applied by TCRdb to the PCR reads, yields one record per CDR3 protein. The data contain 600,000 to 750,000 distinct CDR3 sequences, approximately 60% of them seen just once; the ten biggest clones take up about 10%. Antigens of these TCRs are unknown. Sequences were obtained from blood. All receptors come from a girl aged 2-10 years with multiple sclerosis.

V gene TRBV7-9 combines with J gene TRBJ2-7; D is possibly TRBD1 or TRBD2 (5 bases each). The assigned J gene may be wrong: the sequence end matches TRBJ2-5 better. There are 15 residues in the CDR3. CDR1 and CDR2 from the germline V gene are SEHNR and FQNEAQ (reference sequence). This CDR3 reads CASSSPGAAKETQYF. CDR3 DNA: TGTGCCAGCAGCTCACCCGGGGCAGCGAAAGAGACCCAGTACTTC.

A few counts support this clonotype. J is TRBJ2-7 and V is TRBV2; D perhaps matches TRBD1 (6 bases). The V end lost 6 bases, the J end lost 7 bases, and 16 bases lay between the germline ends. CDR3 length: 13 residues. Germline V gene data show CDR1 as SNHLY and CDR2 as FYNNEI. The CDR3 sequence: CASRDSLVREQYF. CDR3 bases: TGTGCCAGCAGGGACAGCCTGGTCAGGGAGCAGTACTTC.

V usage is TRBV7-9 and J usage is TRBJ2-3; 7 nucleotides agree with TRBD2. Germline CDR1 and CDR2: SEHNR and FQNEAQ (reference sequence). The CDR3 extends over 16 amino acids. The V gene end was trimmed by 6 bases and the J gene end by 3 bases; junction bases not matched to a gene: 12. The CDR3 region is CASRSEGRRGTDTQYF. CDR3 sequence (DNA): TGTGCCAGCAGATCGGAAGGAAGGCGGGGGACAGATACGCAGTATTTT.

The genes are TRBV5-1 and TRBJ2-7; 12 bases align to TRBD2. V lost 4 bases and J lost 3; bases outside the gene matches: 11. The CDR3 consists of 17 residues. Per the germline V gene, CDR1 is SGHRS and CDR2 is YFSETQ. CDR3 region: CASSPGTSGLGLYEQYF. DNA of the CDR3: TGCGCCAGCAGCCCCGGGACTAGCGGGCTAGGTCTCTACGAGCAGTACTTC.

This clonotype turned up a few times. The CDR3 DNA reads as TGTGCCACCAGCAGGGGACTGAGCACAGATACGCAGTATTTT. Its translation is CATSRGLSTDTQYF. The J gene is TRBJ2-3, the V gene TRBV15; possible D gene TRBD2, 6 bases. The V and J ends lost 3 bases and 0 bases respectively, with 7 bases between them. In germline, CDR1 is LNHNV, CDR2 YYDKDF (reference sequence). The CDR3 length is 14 residues.

This clonotype was recorded a few times. The rearrangement uses TRBV29-1 and TRBJ2-5, with TRBD2 matching over 8 bases. Germline V gene data show CDR1 as SQVTM and CDR2 as ANQGSEA. This CDR3 is built from 16 residues. The V gene end was trimmed by 1 base and the J gene end by 11 bases; junction bases not matched to a gene: 18. CDR3 residues: CSVEARPGGPSSEQYF. The CDR3 bases are TGCAGCGTTGAAGCCCGACCGGGGGGGCCTTCGTCAGAGCAGTACTTC.

CDR3 region: CASSLVAGGRGDTQYF. In nucleotides, the CDR3 is TGTGCCAGCAGCTTAGTAGCGGGAGGGCGTGGAGATACGCAGTATTTT. The gene calls are TRBV7-2 and TRBJ2-3; 11 bases agree with TRBD2. J lost 5 bases, V lost 1 base, and 5 bases had no gene match. The length of the CDR3 is 16 residues. Germline loops: CDR1 SGHTA, CDR2 FQGNSA.

The chain couples TRBV5-1 to TRBJ2-3; tentative D call: TRBD2 (5 bases). The CDR3 is 14 amino acids. V dropped 4 bases and J dropped 0 bases, with 9 bases sitting between them. From germline, CDR1 is SGHRS and CDR2 YFSETQ. The CDR3 DNA sequence: TGCGCCAGCAGCGTCGGGATAAGCACAGATACGCAGTATTTT. Translation gives CASSVGISTDTQYF.

The chain recombines TRBV20-1 with TRBJ2-7; 7 bases are shared with TRBD2. V was pared by 5 bases and J by 4 bases, with 11 bases of the junction left unmatched. Looked up from germline, CDR1 is DFQATT and CDR2 is SNEGSKA (reference sequence). The CDR3 runs 14 residues. CDR3 sequence (DNA): TGCAGTGCTGAGGGCCGCCAGCGGGAATACGAGCAGTACTTC. This codes for CSAEGRQREYEQYF.

This rearrangement joins TRBV6-2 or TRBV6-3 to TRBJ1-1; a weak D match, TRBD1 (6 bases). The CDR3 totals 13 residues. Germline lookup yields CDR1 MNHEY and CDR2 SVGEGT. The V end lost 6 bases, the J end lost 2 bases, and 10 bases lay between the germline ends. The DNA of the CDR3 is TGTGCCAGCAGACAACAGGGTAACACTGAAGCTTTCTTT. This sequence encodes CASRQQGNTEAFF.

The chain combines TRBV7-9 with TRBJ1-2, with D possibly TRBD1 on 5 matching bases. Trimming stripped 8 bases from V and 3 bases from J, with 16 bases between. The CDR3 loop spans 14 amino acids. Germline loops: CDR1 SEHNR, CDR2 FQNEAQ (reference sequence). DNA of the CDR3: TGTGCCAGCGAGTTCTTTCAAGGGGACTATGGCTACACCTTC. Amino acid sequence: CASEFFQGDYGYTF.

CDR3 in DNA: TGTGCCAGCAGCTTGCTGCAGGGTGAGCAGTTCTTC. Its protein product is CASSLLQGEQFF. The gene calls are TRBV11-3 and TRBJ2-1, with a weak D call TRBD1 (5 bases). The CDR3 sequence is 12 residues long. Germline-derived CDR1 and CDR2 are SGHNT and YENEEA. The V end was cut by 3 bases, the J end by 9 bases, with 9 bases between.

The chain employs TRBV15 and TRBJ2-3; weak D call: TRBD1 (6 bases). Trimming stripped 7 bases from V and 5 bases from J, with 13 bases between. The germline V gene encodes CDR1 LNHNV and CDR2 YYDKDF (reference sequence). This CDR3 contains 13 residues. The CDR3 reads CATKRQAGDTQYF. CDR3 bases: TGTGCCACCAAGCGACAGGCAGGAGATACGCAGTATTTT.

This clonotype has only one observation. This chain links TRBV11-2 with TRBJ1-1, with a tentative D call TRBD1 (5 bases). Germline assignment: CDR1 SGHAT and CDR2 FQNNGV. This CDR3 spans 12 amino acids. Trimming pared 1 base from V and 10 bases from J, leaving 10 bases between. The chain's CDR3 is CASSLGGAGAFF. The DNA of the CDR3 is TGTGCCAGCAGCTTAGGAGGGGCGGGAGCTTTCTTT.

As regards this clonotype: A much larger clone sits a single nucleotide away, making a read error possible. The V gene is TRBV7-9, the J gene TRBJ2-7, with 7 bases identical to TRBD1. CDR1 and CDR2 from the germline V gene are SEHNR and FQNEAQ (reference sequence). The CDR3 length is 12 residues. J lost 6 bases, V lost 5 bases, and 4 bases had no gene match. The CDR3 is CASSMTGTEQYF. For the CDR3, the DNA is TGTGCCAGCAGCATGACAGGGACCGAGCAGTACTTC.

The chain uses TRBV20-1 and TRBJ2-7; the D gene is possibly TRBD2 (6 bases). The end of the DNA fits TRBJ2-5 better, so the J call may be wrong. Germline V gene sequence: CDR1 DFQATT, CDR2 SNEGSKA (reference sequence). This CDR3 is 14 amino acids long. CDR3 sequence (DNA): TGCAGTGCTTCAACCGGGACTGGTAAAGAGACCCAGTACTTC. This translates into CSASTGTGKETQYF.

V usage is TRBV2 and J usage is TRBJ2-7, with D uncertain. V was clipped by 2 bases and J by 2 bases, with 13 bases between them. This CDR3 comprises 15 residues. In germline, CDR1 is SNHLY, CDR2 FYNNEI. The CDR3, as DNA: TGTGCCAGCAGTGAATCGGTAGGGTTAACCTACGAGCAGTACTTC. Translating gives CASSESVGLTYEQYF.